This T cell receptor (beta chain) is from a study of Graves' ophthalmopathy and Graves' hyperthyroidism. Using RNA transcripts, the TCR beta CDR3 regions were amplified. An initial RT-PCR round employing HTBI primers preceded a second-round multiplex PCR. TCRdb recomputed calls from the multiplex PCR reads with MiXCR, one row per CDR3 protein. The sample yields 560,000 or so distinct CDR3 sequences, under 45% seen once. The CDR3 is 15 residues long. Trimming took 6 bases from V and 6 from J; bases not matched to a gene: 7. Orbital computed tomography, together with clinical symptoms, serum thyroxine, TRAb and thyroid ultrasound, was used for diagnosis. The sample holds a few counts of this clonotype.

The sample taken for sequencing was peripheral blood or thyroid tissue (not recorded which). This receptor was taken from an adult man with Graves' hyperthyroidism. The chain uses TRBV12-3 or TRBV12-4 and TRBJ2-2; 10 bases align to TRBD2. The CDR3 region is CASSQPGLASGELFF. The CDR3 region has the DNA TGTGCCAGCAGCCAACCGGGACTAGCGTCCGGGGAGCTGTTTTTT.